These 23 T cell receptor beta chains were sequenced from one sample in a study of PD-1 blockade in classical Hodgkin lymphoma (TCRdb year 2020). Receptors were amplified or captured by the immunoSEQ multiplex PCR assay. In TCRdb, the immuneACCESS table is reduced to in-frame sequences with V and J assigned. These tables do not hold every clone; where another copy was compared, an unresolved V gene accounts for under half, and the others remain unexplained. This sample holds approximately 5,100 clones; around 65% were observed only once. Around 55% of the sample comes from the top ten. Sample time point, as interpreted from the label and publication: cycle 2 day 1 (C2D1) of nivolumab. Every trial patient had relapsed after autologous stem cell transplantation, and cohorts A, B and C differed in prior brentuximab vedotin exposure. This sample comprised peripheral blood mononuclear cells (PBMCs), obtained before the second cycle of nivolumab. All receptors derive from a human donor with classical Hodgkin lymphoma.

The V and J genes are TRBV6-6 and TRBJ2-6; unclear D gene. V was trimmed by 5 bases and J by 1 base, leaving 6 bases between them. Germline CDR1 reads MNHNY; CDR2 reads SVGAGI (reference sequence). The CDR3 loop spans 14 amino acids. The CDR3 DNA reads TGTGCCAGCAGTCTTGCGTCTGGGGCCAACGTCCTGACTTTC. This translates into CASSLASGANVLTF.

Only a few counts were recorded for this clone. The CDR3 here is CASSFSSYEQYF. In nucleotides, the CDR3 is TGTGCCAGCAGTTTTAGCTCCTACGAGCAGTACTTC. The chain carries TRBV6-5 and TRBJ2-7; no reliable D call. The germline CDR1 and CDR2 sequences are MNHEY and SVGAGI. The V end was cut by 4 bases, the J end by 0 bases, with 4 bases between. This CDR3 region has 12 residues.

By share of the sample, this clone is medium-sized. The chain combines TRBV4-1 with TRBJ2-1; perhaps TRBD2 as D (6 bases). The CDR3 runs 15 residues. Trimming shortened V by 1 base and J by 9 bases, and 16 bases separated the two germline ends. CDR1 and CDR2 (germline): MGHRA, YSYEKL. The CDR3 DNA follows: TGCGCCAGCAGCCAAGGGCCGGGAGCCACGGCTGAGCAGTTCTTC. Protein: CASSQGPGATAEQFF.

The gene calls are TRBV5-8 and TRBJ2-1, with D tentatively TRBD1 (6 bases). V lost 2 bases and J 3 bases, leaving 12 bases between the germline ends. Germline V lookup: CDR1 SGHTS, CDR2 YDEGEE. The CDR3 totals 15 residues. The CDR3, as DNA: TGTGCCAGCAGCTTAGCGACAGGCTACTACAATGAGCAGTTCTTC. Translation gives CASSLATGYYNEQFF.

The chain links TRBV30 to TRBJ2-3; D not certain. V shed 4 bases and J shed 6 bases, with 17 bases lying between them. Germline lookup yields CDR1 GTSNPN and CDR2 SVGIG (reference sequence). This CDR3 has 14 residues. The CDR3 region is CAWIKVGVGDTQYF. For the CDR3, the DNA is TGTGCCTGGATAAAAGTGGGTGTGGGGGATACGCAGTATTTT.

This clone was counted once. The DNA for the CDR3 is TGTGCCAGCGGGGGTGGGGCGGGACAGGGCTACAATGAGCAGTTCTTC. This encodes CASGGGAGQGYNEQFF. The chain has TRBV7-2 and TRBJ2-1, with TRBD1 identical over 9 bases. With V trimmed by 8 bases and J by 3 bases, 11 bases remained unmatched. The CDR3 has 16 amino acids. Germline loops: CDR1 SGHTA, CDR2 FQGNSA.

This clone was observed a handful of times. The J gene is TRBJ2-1, the V gene TRBV7-2, with D possibly called TRBD1 or TRBD2 (5 bases each). The length of the CDR3 is 13 residues. CDR1 SGHTA and CDR2 FQGNSA come from the germline V gene. V dropped 7 bases and J dropped 12 bases, with 19 bases sitting between them. CDR3 sequence (DNA): TGTGCCAGCACCCTTGGGGGAGTAACTGGGCAGTTCTTC. Translation: CASTLGGVTGQFF.

V and J are TRBV7-6 and TRBJ2-2; D ambiguous. Trimming took 2 bases from V and 8 from J, leaving 9 bases between them. Germline-derived CDR1 and CDR2 are SGHVS and FNYEAQ. CDR3 length: 13 amino acids. The CDR3 coding sequence is TGTGCCAGCAGCTTACCCCCGAAAGGGGAGCTGTTTTTT. Encoded protein: CASSLPPKGELFF.

The chain has TRBV19 and TRBJ2-1; 9 bases agree with TRBD1. The CDR3 contains 15 residues. Germline loops: CDR1 LNHDA, CDR2 SQIVND (reference sequence). The trim removed 6 bases at V and 9 bases at J, leaving 12 bases unmatched. CDR3 sequence reads: CASSNPGQGGTEQFF. The CDR3 DNA is TGTGCCAGTAGCAACCCGGGACAGGGAGGTACTGAGCAGTTCTTC. Looking up the rest from reference TRBV19 and TRBJ2-1 gives the full variable domain: DGGITQSPKYLFRKEGQNVTLSCEQNLNHDAMYWYRQDPGQGLRLIYYSQIVNDFQKGDIAEGYSVSREKKESFPLTVTSAQKNPTAFYLCASSNPGQGGTEQFFGPGTRLTVL.

The chain joins TRBV29-1 to TRBJ2-7; 7 positions agree with TRBD2. The CDR3 has 13 amino acids. Trimming at V came to 6 bases and at J to 10 bases, leaving 15 bases not matched to a gene. Germline CDR1 is SQVTM and CDR2 is ANQGSEA. The CDR3 region has the DNA TGCAGCGTGGATTCCGGGACGGGAGGAGTTCAGTACTTC. This encodes CSVDSGTGGVQYF.

This clone turned up a few times. The rearrangement joins TRBV7-6 to TRBJ2-7; TRBD1 matches at 9 bases. Trimming cost V 5 bases and J 2 bases; bases outside gene matches: 4. This CDR3 is 14 amino acids long. CDR1 and CDR2 (germline): SGHVS, FNYEAQ. The CDR3 sequence: CASSPQGATYEQYF. CDR3 in DNA: TGTGCCAGCAGCCCACAGGGGGCCACCTACGAGCAGTACTTC.

This clone was detected only once. CDR3 bases: TGTGCCAGCAGCCCCCAGCGGGGCGACACCGGGGAGCTGTTTTTT. Translating gives CASSPQRGDTGELFF. The chain is built from TRBV7-9 and TRBJ2-2, with 7 bases that match TRBD2. V was clipped by 5 bases and J by 3 bases; unmatched bases: 6. CDR1 and CDR2 from the germline V gene are SEHNR and FQNEAQ (reference sequence). The CDR3 has 15 residues.

For this clone: This CDR3 is also generated by other DNA sequences in the sample. This chain joins TRBV27 and TRBJ2-3; D is unresolved. The V gene's germline CDR1 is MNHEY and CDR2 SMNVEV (reference sequence). Trimming left V 0 bases short and J 4 bases short, with 5 bases between. The CDR3 length is 13 residues. In DNA form, the CDR3 reads TGTGCCAGCAGTTTATCGCGGCCAGATACGCAGTATTTT. Amino acids: CASSLSRPDTQYF.

The genes are TRBV4-3 and TRBJ2-5; D possibly uses TRBD1 or TRBD2 (5 bases each). Per the germline V gene, CDR1 is LGHNA and CDR2 is YSLEER. V was clipped by 4 bases and J by 4 bases, with 16 bases between them. This CDR3 has 15 residues. The CDR3 protein is CASSPSWVGGETQYF. CDR3 coding DNA: TGCGCCAGCAGCCCTAGCTGGGTTGGGGGAGAGACCCAGTACTTC.

This clone turned up a few times. The rearrangement joins TRBV19 to TRBJ1-2; tentatively, D is TRBD1 (6 bases). Germline CDR1 reads LNHDA; CDR2 reads SQIVND (reference sequence). The CDR3 totals 16 residues. The V gene lost 9 bases and the J gene lost 3 bases, with 23 bases spanning the gap. CDR3 nucleotides: TGTGCCAGCAGACCAGGGGCCAGGACGTGGGACTATGGCTACACCTTC. Amino acid sequence: CASRPGARTWDYGYTF.

Turning to this clone: The sample holds other DNA sequences that translate to the same CDR3. This sequence joins TRBV27 and TRBJ2-7, with D unclear. With 8 bases removed from V and 6 bases from J, the gap between germline ends came to 5 bases. Germline V CDR1 and CDR2: MNHEY, SMNVEV (reference sequence). This CDR3 has 9 residues. In DNA form, the CDR3 reads TGTGCCAGCGGACCCGAGCAGTACTTC. Its protein is CASGPEQYF.

This clone was counted only a few times. This sample includes further DNA sequences coding for the same CDR3. This chain joins TRBV5-1 and TRBJ1-2, with D uncertain. The germline V and J ends were trimmed by 4 bases and 3 bases, with 10 bases remaining between them. Germline lookup yields CDR1 SGHRS and CDR2 YFSETQ. The CDR3 is 13 amino acids. The CDR3 region has the DNA TGCGCCAGCAGCCTTGCCGGGGACTATGGCTACACCTTC. This encodes CASSLAGDYGYTF.

V is TRBV5-6 and J is TRBJ1-1; D not certain. The CDR3 covers 12 residues. The V gene's germline CDR1 is SGHDT and CDR2 YYEEEE. V lost 0 bases, J lost 5 bases, and 5 bases lay in between. CDR3 residues: CASSLDGTEAFF. The CDR3 region has the DNA TGTGCCAGCAGCTTGGACGGGACTGAAGCTTTCTTT.

CDR3 in DNA: TGCGCCAGCAGCCCGCAGGGGGACGGAGGAAACACCATATATTTT. Translation gives CASSPQGDGGNTIYF. This sequence joins TRBV5-1 and TRBJ1-3; 7 bases fit TRBD1. This CDR3 is 15 amino acids long. Germline CDR1 is SGHRS and CDR2 is YFSETQ. The ends lost 4 bases at V and 4 bases at J; junction bases unmatched: 8.

This sequence joins TRBV7-9 and TRBJ1-3, with 9 bases aligning to TRBD1. V lost 1 base and J lost 0; bases outside the gene matches: 7. CDR1 SEHNR and CDR2 FQNEAQ come from the germline V gene (reference sequence). This CDR3 is built from 18 residues. The DNA for the CDR3 is TGTGCCAGCAGCTTAGACTACGGACAGGGGTCCTCTGGAAACACCATATATTTT. Protein sequence: CASSLDYGQGSSGNTIYF.

The chain joins TRBV4-2 to TRBJ1-2; TRBD1 aligns across 7 bases. With 0 bases clipped from V and 2 bases from J, the junction kept 9 bases outside the gene matches. Germline V CDR1 and CDR2: LGHNA, YNFKEQ. The CDR3 loop spans 17 amino acids. DNA of the CDR3: TGTGCCAGCAGCCAAGATCTCGTGGTGACAGGGAACTATGGCTACACCTTC. Its protein product is CASSQDLVVTGNYGYTF.

The chain links TRBV4-3 to TRBJ2-1; 7 positions agree with TRBD2. The CDR3 runs 16 residues. After removal of 0 bases from V and 1 base from J, the junction contained 3 bases not matched to a gene. The germline gives CDR1 LGHNA, CDR2 YSLEER. For the CDR3, the DNA is TGCGCCAGCAGCCAAGAGTCTAGCGGTTCCTACAATGAGCAGTTCTTC. Protein sequence: CASSQESSGSYNEQFF.

Only a few counts were recorded for this clone. This sequence joins TRBV7-8 and TRBJ2-7; TRBD1 is a possible D gene (6 bases). CDR1 SGHVS and CDR2 FQNEAQ come from the germline V gene. The CDR3 contains 15 residues. Trimming left V 4 bases short and J 1 base short, with 14 bases between. This CDR3 reads CASSSLQGPSYEQYF. The CDR3 bases are TGTGCCAGCAGCTCCCTACAGGGCCCTTCCTACGAGCAGTACTTC.